This is a list of T cell receptor beta chains from one sample in a study of cytomegalovirus exposure and HLA in healthy donors. The repertoire was sequenced with immunoSEQ multiplex PCR; TCRdb's copy has only in-frame clones and lacks some. The table records some 170,000 clones, about 80% of them present only once. Input material: PBMCs. The receptors come from a woman aged 55-70 years in good health and CMV-seropositive. Both conserved end residues are part of each CDR3. A D gene is named only where the DNA matches it firmly. Clone size is stated in some rows and not others, as once, few, many or a class when expanded.

clone_size: NA
v_call: TRBV18
j_call: TRBJ2-7
d_call: TRBD2
cdr3_aa: CASSPPGLASYEQYF
cdr3_nt: TGTGCCAGCTCACCGCCGGGACTAGCGTCATATGAGCAGTACTTC

clone_size: NA
v_call: TRBV28
j_call: TRBJ1-5
d_call: TRBD1
cdr3_aa: CASSLFGRLPGQGASQPQHF
cdr3_nt: TGTGCCAGCAGTTTATTCGGTCGGCTGCCGGGACAGGGGGCTTCTCAGCCCCAGCATTTT

clone_size: NA
v_call: TRBV14
j_call: TRBJ2-7
d_call: NA
cdr3_aa: CASSLKYEQYF
cdr3_nt: TGTGCCAGCAGCCTCAAGTACGAGCAGTACTTC

clone_size: NA
v_call: TRBV6-1
j_call: TRBJ1-4
d_call: TRBD1
cdr3_aa: CASSEDQGVSGTNEKLFF
cdr3_nt: TGTGCCAGCAGTGAAGACCAGGGGGTCTCTGGGACTAATGAAAAACTGTTTTTT

clone_size: once
v_call: TRBV6-5
j_call: TRBJ2-3
d_call: NA
cdr3_aa: CASSTTSTDTQYF
cdr3_nt: TGTGCCAGCAGTACGACTAGCACAGATACGCAGTATTTT

clone_size: NA
v_call: TRBV21-1
j_call: TRBJ2-4
d_call: NA
cdr3_aa: CASSGASGRFLAKNIQYF
cdr3_nt: TGTGCCAGCAGCGGGGCTAGCGGGAGGTTCCTAGCCAAAAACATTCAGTACTTC

clone_size: NA
v_call: TRBV18
j_call: TRBJ2-2
d_call: TRBD2
cdr3_aa: CASSPRTVGTSGTNTGELFF
cdr3_nt: TGTGCCAGCTCACCGAGGACGGTGGGGACTAGCGGTACGAACACCGGGGAGCTGTTTTTT

clone_size: once
v_call: TRBV28
j_call: TRBJ2-3
d_call: NA
cdr3_aa: CASSLTGSTDTQYF
cdr3_nt: TGTGCCAGCAGTTTAACAGGGAGCACAGATACGCAGTATTTT

clone_size: NA
v_call: TRBV19
j_call: TRBJ2-5
d_call: TRBD2
cdr3_aa: CASSIGSASGQETQYF
cdr3_nt: TGTGCCAGTAGTATAGGGTCGGCTAGCGGCCAAGAGACCCAGTACTTC

clone_size: few
v_call: TRBV13
j_call: TRBJ2-6
d_call: TRBD1
cdr3_aa: CASSEGRDRGFGANVLTF
cdr3_nt: TGTGCCAGCAGCGAAGGCCGGGACAGAGGGTTTGGGGCCAACGTCCTGACTTTC